The next 8 T cell receptor beta chains were all read from a single sample in a study of radiotherapy plus CTLA-4 blockade in lung cancer. Using immunoSEQ multiplex PCR, the repertoire was profiled, and TCRdb retains in-frame clones only, with some absent. The repertoire consists of more than 90,000 clones, with about 90% occurring once and the leading ten covering 4.9%. The sample consisted of peripheral blood, taken from a patient treated with radiotherapy plus ipilimumab. The receptors here all came from a human donor with non-small cell lung cancer that progressed on radiotherapy plus ipilimumab.

The rearrangement links TRBV4-2 to TRBJ2-1; 9 nucleotides agree with TRBD2. Germline V gene lookup returns CDR1 LGHNA and CDR2 YNFKEQ. Unmatched junction bases numbered 6, after V lost 0 bases and J lost 9 bases. The CDR3 runs to 15 residues. The CDR3 here is CASSQDKLAGTEQFF. The CDR3, as DNA: TGTGCCAGCAGCCAAGATAAGCTAGCGGGAACTGAGCAGTTCTTC.

This clone was counted only a few times. V gene TRBV5-6 combines with J gene TRBJ1-3; D unresolved. Germline CDR1 and CDR2: SGHDT and YYEEEE. V lost 1 base and J 0 bases, leaving 5 bases between the germline ends. This CDR3 has 14 residues. The CDR3 DNA sequence: TGTGCCAGCAGCTTGACAAGCTCTGGAAACACCATATATTTT. Amino acids: CASSLTSSGNTIYF.

The J gene is TRBJ2-3, the V gene TRBV2, with TRBD1 matching over 8 bases. V shed 6 bases and J 3 bases; nucleotides not matched to a gene: 8. The CDR3 has 15 amino acids. Germline CDR1 is SNHLY and CDR2 is FYNNEI. Written as DNA, the CDR3 is TGTGCCAGCAGGACCGGGACAGGTGTTACAGATACGCAGTATTTT. It translates to CASRTGTGVTDTQYF.

This rearrangement joins TRBV6-5 to TRBJ2-7; the D gene is possibly TRBD1 (5 bases). Between the trimmed V and J ends, which lost 7 bases and 1 base, there was a span of 11 bases. The CDR3 is 13 residues long. The germline V gene has CDR1 MNHEY and CDR2 SVGAGI. In DNA, the CDR3 is TGTGCCAGCAAAGGACATTCATCCTACGAGCAGTACTTC. Its translation is CASKGHSSYEQYF.

The chain uses TRBV28 and TRBJ1-5; D may be TRBD1 (6 bases). V was cut by 8 bases and J by 2 bases, with 22 bases left in between. Germline lookup yields CDR1 MDHEN and CDR2 SYDVKM. This CDR3 region has 17 residues. CDR3 bases: TGTGCCAGCCATCAAGGGGGGGCGCGGGTAGGCAATCAGCCCCAGCATTTT. It yields the protein CASHQGGARVGNQPQHF.

This clone was seen only a few times. The rearrangement uses TRBV10-3 and TRBJ2-7, with 10 nucleotides matching TRBD2. V dropped 3 bases and J dropped 2; count of bases not matched to a gene: 4. Germline loops: CDR1 ENHRY, CDR2 SYGVKD. This CDR3 spans 15 amino acids. CDR3 sequence (DNA): TGTGCCATCAGTGAATCCGGGACTAGCGCCTACGAGCAGTACTTC. Protein sequence: CAISESGTSAYEQYF.

This chain connects TRBV9 to TRBJ2-5; 9 bases map to TRBD2. CDR1 is SGDLS, CDR2 YYNGEE, per germline. V dropped 0 bases and J dropped 3; count of bases not matched to a gene: 6. The CDR3 runs to 16 residues. The CDR3 DNA is TGTGCCAGCAGCGTAGGAGGCTCTAGCGGGAAAGAGACCCAGTACTTC. Protein product: CASSVGGSSGKETQYF.

The chain employs TRBV9 and TRBJ2-3, with 7 bases identical to TRBD2. Trimming cost V 4 bases and J 11 bases; bases outside gene matches: 7. In germline, CDR1 is SGDLS, CDR2 YYNGEE. CDR3 length: 12 residues. CDR3 nucleotides: TGTGCCAGCAGCCCGCCTGGCGGGAGGCAGTATTTT. Translation gives CASSPPGGRQYF.